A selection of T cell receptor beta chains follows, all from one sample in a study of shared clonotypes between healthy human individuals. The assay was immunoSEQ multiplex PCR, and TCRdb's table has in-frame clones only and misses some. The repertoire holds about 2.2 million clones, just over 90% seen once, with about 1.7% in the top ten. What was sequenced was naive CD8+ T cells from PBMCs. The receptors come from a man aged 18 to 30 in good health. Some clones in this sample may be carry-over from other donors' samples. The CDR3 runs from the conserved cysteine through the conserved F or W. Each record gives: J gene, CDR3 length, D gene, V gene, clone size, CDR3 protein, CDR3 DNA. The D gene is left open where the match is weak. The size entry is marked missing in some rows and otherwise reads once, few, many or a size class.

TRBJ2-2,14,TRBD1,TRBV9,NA,CASNERGLDGELFF,TGTGCCAGCAACGAGAGGGGGCTGGACGGGGAGCTGTTTTTT
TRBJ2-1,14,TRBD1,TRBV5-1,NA,CASSPGTGGDEQFF,TGCGCCAGCAGCCCCGGGACAGGGGGTGATGAGCAGTTCTTC
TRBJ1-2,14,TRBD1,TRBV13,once,CASSLDRVTYGYTF,TGTGCCAGCAGCTTGGACAGGGTTACATATGGCTACACCTTC
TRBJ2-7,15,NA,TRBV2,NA,CASSVYRGRGYEQYF,TGTGCCAGCAGTGTCTATAGAGGTAGGGGCTACGAGCAGTACTTC
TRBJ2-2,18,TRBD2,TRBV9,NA,CASSPPGSSGTNTGELFF,TGTGCCAGCAGCCCACCGGGGTCTAGCGGCACGAACACCGGGGAGCTGTTTTTT
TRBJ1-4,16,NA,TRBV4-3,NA,CASSPRQVATNEKLFF,TGCGCCAGCAGCCCCCGTCAGGTTGCAACTAATGAAAAACTGTTTTTT
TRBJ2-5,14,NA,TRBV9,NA,CASSVETGRETQYF,TGTGCCAGCAGCGTAGAAACCGGGCGAGAGACCCAGTACTTC
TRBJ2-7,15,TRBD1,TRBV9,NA,CASSVGTGGTYEQYF,TGTGCCAGCAGCGTAGGCACAGGGGGTACCTACGAGCAGTACTTC
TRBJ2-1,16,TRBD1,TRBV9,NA,CASSPVDRGSYNEQFF,TGTGCCAGCAGCCCCGTGGACAGGGGATCCTACAATGAGCAGTTCTTC
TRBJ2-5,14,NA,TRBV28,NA,CASSLEGLGETQYF,TGTGCCAGCAGTTTAGAGGGACTTGGAGAGACCCAGTACTTC
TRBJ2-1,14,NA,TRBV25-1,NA,CASSSQGSYNEQFF,TGTGCCAGCAGTTCGCAGGGCTCCTACAATGAGCAGTTCTTC
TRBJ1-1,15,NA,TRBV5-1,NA,CASSPRALADTEAFF,TGCGCCAGCAGCCCCCGGGCGCTCGCGGACACTGAAGCTTTCTTT
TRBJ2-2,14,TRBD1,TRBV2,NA,CASSEGTGAGELFF,TGTGCCAGCAGTGAAGGGACAGGGGCCGGGGAGCTGTTTTTT
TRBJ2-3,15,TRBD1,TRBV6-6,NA,CASSYTGGGKDTQYF,TGTGCCAGCAGTTACACAGGGGGCGGGAAAGATACGCAGTATTTT
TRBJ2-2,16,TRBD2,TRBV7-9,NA,CASSLVLGLAGFDMFF,TGTGCCAGCAGCTTAGTGCTGGGACTAGCGGGGTTCGACATGTTTTTT
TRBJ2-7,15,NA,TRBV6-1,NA,CASSETARISYEQYF,TGTGCCAGCAGTGAAACGGCCAGAATCTCCTACGAGCAGTACTTC
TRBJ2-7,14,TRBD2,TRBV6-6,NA,CASSPGRTYYEQYF,TGTGCCAGCAGCCCCGGGAGGACTTACTACGAGCAGTACTTC
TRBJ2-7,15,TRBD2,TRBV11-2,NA,CASSPGWGGSYEQYF,TGTGCCAGCAGCCCAGGGTGGGGGGGCTCCTACGAGCAGTACTTC
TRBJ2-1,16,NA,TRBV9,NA,CASSVVASLTYNEQFF,TGTGCCAGCAGCGTAGTTGCTAGCTTGACCTACAATGAGCAGTTCTTC
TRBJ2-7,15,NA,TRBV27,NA,CASSFQGPTYYEQYF,TGTGCCAGCAGTTTTCAGGGGCCTACCTACTACGAGCAGTACTTC
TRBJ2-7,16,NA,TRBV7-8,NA,CASSPTGDKQTYEQYF,TGTGCCAGCAGCCCCACCGGGGACAAACAGACCTACGAGCAGTACTTC
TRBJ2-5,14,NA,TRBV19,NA,CASSIGAGQETQYF,TGTGCCAGTAGTATCGGGGCGGGTCAAGAGACCCAGTACTTC
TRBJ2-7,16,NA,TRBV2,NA,CASSDSLPGIRYEQYF,TGTGCCAGCAGTGATTCCCTTCCCGGGATCCGCTACGAGCAGTACTTC
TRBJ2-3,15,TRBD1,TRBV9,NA,CASSADRGLTDTQYF,TGTGCCAGCAGCGCGGACAGGGGATTGACAGATACGCAGTATTTT
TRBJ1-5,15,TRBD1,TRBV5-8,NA,CASSSGTGPNQPQHF,TGTGCCAGCAGCTCCGGGACAGGGCCCAATCAGCCCCAGCATTTT
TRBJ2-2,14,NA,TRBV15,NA,CATSRGRATGELFF,TGTGCCACCAGCAGAGGAAGGGCTACCGGGGAGCTGTTTTTT
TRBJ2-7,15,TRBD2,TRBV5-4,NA,CASSFAGGPINEQYF,TGTGCCAGCAGCTTTGCGGGAGGGCCAATAAACGAGCAGTACTTC
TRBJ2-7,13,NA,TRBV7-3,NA,CASSDHPGTPQYF,TGTGCCAGCAGCGACCACCCCGGGACTCCCCAGTACTTC